The 2 T cell receptor beta chains below were found in one sample sequenced in a study of blood T cell repertoires in COVID-19. Only in-frame clones appear in the TCRdb table, and some are missing; sequencing was by immunoSEQ multiplex PCR. The sample consists of about 250,000 clones, around 81% of them appearing once. The sequenced sample was peripheral blood. Source of these receptors: a person between 65 and 79 years old with COVID-19, enrolled during active disease.

This chain connects TRBV19 to TRBJ1-1, with D tentatively TRBD1 (6 bases). V lost 5 bases to trimming and J lost 1 base, with 8 bases between them. From germline, CDR1 is LNHDA and CDR2 SQIVND (reference sequence). This CDR3 region has 13 residues. The CDR3 DNA reads TGTGCCAGTAGTGGACAGACGAACACTGAAGCTTTCTTT. Its translation: CASSGQTNTEAFF.

CDR3 nucleotides: TGTGCCAGCAAGGAGCGACTAGCGGAGCAGTTCTTC. Translating gives CASKERLAEQFF. The V gene is TRBV2, the J gene TRBJ2-1; the match to TRBD2 covers 8 bases. Germline CDR1 SNHLY, CDR2 FYNNEI. This CDR3 has 12 amino acids. V gave up 7 bases and J gave up 10 bases; unmatched junction bases: 6.